This T cell receptor (beta chain) appears in the sequencing data of a study of blood T cell repertoires in COVID-19. The overall study: The origin of the acute and convalescent COVID-19 samples was the United States, Italy and Spain. Nucleic acid was either cDNA or gDNA, and it came from T cells, B-cell-depleted T cells, or PBMCs.

Seattle researchers signed up patients amid active infection and tracked them longitudinally. V dropped 7 bases and J dropped 5 bases, with 18 bases sitting between them. The CDR3 runs to 15 residues. As handled by the study authors: Scientists estimated how many nucleated cells there were by amplifying reference gene primers. Only in-frame clones appear in the TCRdb table, and some are missing; sequencing was by immunoSEQ multiplex PCR. For V, J and clone size, that table is used; D and trimming come from the DNA. The sample lists 250,000 or so clones, 92% occurring once. The sequencing sample was made of peripheral blood. The chain combines TRBV23-1 with TRBJ1-5, with D possibly TRBD1 on 5 matching bases. TRBV23-1 is marked as an open reading frame, function uncertain. The receptor was isolated from a man between 25 and 39 years old with COVID-19, enrolled during active disease. The CDR3 spells CASNIRGGEDQPQHF. In DNA, the CDR3 is TGCGCCAGCAACATCCGAGGAGGGGAGGATCAGCCCCAGCATTTT.